The present T cell receptor beta chain was sequenced within a study of T cell changes during pregnancy in multiple sclerosis. Assay: immunoSEQ multiplex PCR; the TCRdb copy retains only in-frame clones and omits some. This repertoire shows 50,000 to 65,000 clones, 89% found once; its top ten account for under 2%. The V gene lost 2 bases and the J gene lost 1 base, with 8 bases spanning the gap. The CDR3 spans 13 residues. Germline values: CDR1 GTSNPN, CDR2 SVGIG (reference sequence). This sequence originates from a female donor with multiple sclerosis, enrolled in a pregnancy study. Sample: peripheral blood, taken after pregnancy. The chain uses TRBV30 and TRBJ1-1; a possible D gene is TRBD1 (6 bases). The CDR3 DNA sequence: TGTGCCTGGAGTTGGGGGCGGAACACTGAAGCTTTCTTT. This gives the protein CAWSWGRNTEAFF.